Below are 19 T cell receptor beta chains sequenced from a single sample in a study of T cells in Graves' hyperthyroidism and ophthalmopathy. Using RNA transcripts as the source, TCR beta CDR3 regions were amplified. HTBI primers drove first-round RT-PCR of the TCR CDR3. Using its own MiXCR run on the multiplex PCR reads, TCRdb lists one record per CDR3 protein. The data contain hundreds of thousands of distinct CDR3 sequences, 20% to 25% of them singletons. The sample comprised blood. Receptor source: a man in his thirties or forties with Graves' ophthalmopathy.

The chain couples TRBV29-1 to TRBJ2-3; TRBD2 aligns across 8 bases. The germline V gene has CDR1 SQVTM and CDR2 ANQGSEA. This CDR3 region has 13 residues. V dropped 7 bases and J dropped 2; count of bases not matched to a gene: 5. CDR3 DNA: TGCAGCGCGAGCGGGAGAGTCACAGATACGCAGTATTTT. Translating it yields CSASGRVTDTQYF.

The rearrangement uses TRBV28 and TRBJ1-5; D is uncertain. Germline V gives CDR1 MDHEN, CDR2 SYDVKM. The CDR3 spans 16 residues. Trimming left V 6 bases short and J 0 bases short, with 15 bases between. Here the CDR3 DNA reads TGTGCCAGCAGGAGGGCGGGCCCCTATAGCAATCAGCCCCAGCATTTT. This codes for CASRRAGPYSNQPQHF.

V gene TRBV12-3 or TRBV12-4 combines with J gene TRBJ2-1; 7 bases line up with TRBD2. V trimming: 7 bases; J trimming: 9 bases; junction bases outside the gene matches: 12. The CDR3 is 14 residues long. Written as DNA, the CDR3 is TGTGCCAGCACCCGGGGAGGAGCGGGAACTGAGCAGTTCTTC. This gives the protein CASTRGGAGTEQFF.

This sequence joins TRBV6-1 and TRBJ2-2; 10 bases map to TRBD2. The V gene's germline CDR1 is MNHNS and CDR2 SASEGT. The junction had 7 bases not matched to a gene; V was cut back by 9 bases and J by 0 bases. This CDR3 is built from 16 residues. The CDR3, as DNA: TGTGCCAGTAGCGGGAGGTCTAACGCGAACACCGGGGAGCTGTTTTTT. It translates to CASSGRSNANTGELFF.

The rearrangement joins TRBV10-2 to TRBJ1-2; maybe TRBD1 (6 bases). Germline V gene data show CDR1 as WSHSY and CDR2 as SAAADI. V was trimmed by 7 bases and J by 10 bases, leaving 19 bases between them. The CDR3 consists of 13 residues. Written as DNA, the CDR3 is TGCGCCAGCACTACGCGATACGGGGGCGTCTACACCTTC. It translates to CASTTRYGGVYTF.

This clonotype was seen only once. Germline and junction disagree at one end, which may indicate a read error. The rearrangement uses TRBV5-1 and TRBJ1-1; the match to TRBD1 covers 7 bases. Germline CDR1 reads SGHRS; CDR2 reads YFSETQ. The CDR3 covers 14 residues. The CDR3 DNA reads TGTGCCAGCAGCCACGGACAGGTAGGGGCTGAAGCTTTCTTT. It yields the protein CASSHGQVGAEAFF.

This sequence joins TRBV28 and TRBJ2-5, with 7 bases identical to TRBD2. Germline trimming cut 3 bases from V and 5 bases from J; bases unmatched to any gene: 6. Germline V gene sequence: CDR1 MDHEN, CDR2 SYDVKM. This CDR3 spans 14 amino acids. CDR3 sequence reads: CASSLRGTGETQYF. Written as DNA, the CDR3 is TGTGCCAGCAGTTTGCGGGGGACCGGGGAGACCCAGTACTTC. The whole variable domain, filled in from reference TRBV28 and TRBJ2-5, reads DVKVTQSSRYLVKRTGEKVFLECVQDMDHENMFWYRQDPGLGLRLIYFSYDVKMKEKGDIPEGYSVSREKKERFSLILESASTNQTSMYLCASSLRGTGETQYFGPGTRLLVL.

This clonotype was counted between two and nine times. The V and J genes are TRBV19 and TRBJ1-1; D gene ambiguous. Germline CDR1 LNHDA, CDR2 SQIVND (reference sequence). V was trimmed by 3 bases and J by 1 base, leaving 6 bases between them. CDR3 length: 13 residues. The CDR3 loop reads CASSMKPNTEAFF. CDR3 sequence (DNA): TGTGCCAGTAGTATGAAGCCGAACACTGAAGCTTTCTTT.

At least ten counts were recorded for this clonotype. The chain is built from TRBV11-2 and TRBJ2-7; tentative D call: TRBD2 (6 bases). Between the trimmed V and J ends, which lost 8 bases and 0 bases, there was a span of 23 bases. This CDR3 has 17 residues. The germline V gene encodes CDR1 SGHAT and CDR2 FQNNGV. CDR3 residues: CASPIGLIGGLSYEQYF. Here the CDR3 DNA reads TGTGCCAGCCCCATAGGACTTATTGGGGGACTCTCCTACGAGCAGTACTTC.

This clonotype has a handful of counts. At one of its ends the junction is not consistent with the germline gene, which may arise from a read error. The chain uses TRBV3-1 and TRBJ2-1; possible D gene TRBD2, 5 bases. Germline CDR1 and CDR2: LGHDT and YNNKEL (reference sequence). The CDR3 is 16 residues long. The CDR3 spells CASSQGVAKVYDEQFF. CDR3 bases: TGTGCCAGCAGCCAAGGGGTAGCGAAGGTCTACGATGAGCAGTTCTTC.

CDR3: CASSLTGRLARTGELFF. CDR3 sequence (DNA): TGTGCCAGCAGTTTAACTGGCCGACTAGCGAGAACCGGGGAGCTGTTTTTT. The J gene is TRBJ2-2, the V gene TRBV27, with TRBD2 matching over 8 bases. CDR1 and CDR2 from the germline V gene are MNHEY and SMNVEV (reference sequence). With V trimmed by 2 bases and J by 5 bases, 10 bases remained unmatched. The CDR3 is made up of 17 amino acids.

The chain employs TRBV11-2 and TRBJ2-7; 9 positions agree with TRBD1. Germline CDR1 is SGHAT and CDR2 is FQNNGV. The CDR3 contains 15 residues. V shed 5 bases and J 4 bases; nucleotides not matched to a gene: 9. The CDR3 DNA sequence: TGTGCCAGCAGCCCTAGGGGGACAGGGACGTACGAGCAGTACTTC. Its protein is CASSPRGTGTYEQYF. Based on the CDR3 plus reference TRBV11-2 and TRBJ2-7, the full variable domain is EAGVAQSPRYKIIEKRQSVAFWCNPISGHATLYWYQQILGQGPKLLIQFQNNGVVDDSQLPKDRFSAERLKGVDSTLKIQPAKLEDSAVYLCASSPRGTGTYEQYFGPGTRLTVT.

This clonotype was seen a few times. Just one base apart from a much larger clone, this may be a read error. The chain carries TRBV11-2 and TRBJ2-6, with 7 bases aligning to TRBD1. Germline values: CDR1 SGHAT, CDR2 FQNNGV. This CDR3 is built from 20 residues. In DNA form, the CDR3 reads TGTGCCAGCAGCTTGATACGCCGGGACAGCAAACTCTCTGGGGCCAACGTCCCGACTTTC. It is translated as CASSLIRRDSKLSGANVPTF. The variable domain in full, with the rest retrieved from reference TRBV11-2 and TRBJ2-6, is EAGVAQSPRYKIIEKRQSVAFWCNPISGHATLYWYQQILGQGPKLLIQFQNNGVVDDSQLPKDRFSAERLKGVDSTLKIQPAKLEDSAVYLCASSLIRRDSKLSGANVPTFGAGSRLTVL.

Many counts were recorded for this clonotype. The rearrangement links TRBV28 to TRBJ1-1; D ambiguous. CDR3 length: 14 residues. The germline V gene encodes CDR1 MDHEN and CDR2 SYDVKM. Trimming pared 7 bases from V and 1 base from J, leaving 13 bases between. CDR3 loop: CASIRAPSNTEAFF. The DNA of the CDR3 is TGTGCCAGCATTCGCGCCCCCTCGAACACTGAAGCTTTCTTT.

This chain connects TRBV20-1 to TRBJ2-7; 9 bases map to TRBD2. Germline V CDR1 and CDR2: DFQATT, SNEGSKA (reference sequence). CDR3 length: 12 residues. V dropped 7 bases and J dropped 6; count of bases not matched to a gene: 7. As DNA, the CDR3 is TGCAGTGTCATGGGACTAGCCGTCGAGCAGTACTTC. Its protein product is CSVMGLAVEQYF.

This clonotype was picked up many times. This chain uses TRBV11-2 with TRBJ1-2; D gene unclear. The CDR3 length is 14 residues. The V and J ends lost 1 base and 4 bases respectively, with 10 bases between them. Looked up from germline, CDR1 is SGHAT and CDR2 is FQNNGV. As DNA, the CDR3 is TGTGCCAGCAGCTTAGGGTACGCAGCCTATGGCTACACCTTC. Its protein product is CASSLGYAAYGYTF.

V is TRBV27 and J is TRBJ1-2; 8 nucleotides match TRBD1. V was pared by 6 bases and J by 6 bases, with 12 bases of the junction left unmatched. Looked up from germline, CDR1 is MNHEY and CDR2 is SMNVEV (reference sequence). The CDR3 is 15 residues long. The CDR3, as DNA: TGTGCCAGCAGCCCGACAGGGGTTTTTAGAGATGGCTACACCTTC. As protein: CASSPTGVFRDGYTF.

This clonotype was observed at least ten times. This rearrangement joins TRBV30 to TRBJ1-5; possible D gene TRBD1, 5 bases. The germline gives CDR1 GTSNPN, CDR2 SVGIG (reference sequence). The V end lost 2 bases, the J end lost 9 bases, and 14 bases lay between the germline ends. This CDR3 region has 13 residues. Here the CDR3 DNA reads TGTGCCTGGAGTCAGGACACCGGGTGGCCCCAGCATTTT. It is translated as CAWSQDTGWPQHF. The full variable domain, with the rest looked up from reference TRBV30 and TRBJ1-5, is SQTIHQWPATLVQPVGSPLSLECTVEGTSNPNLYWYRQAAGRGLQLLFYSVGIGQISSEVPQNLSASRPQDRQFILSSKKLLLSDSGFYLCAWSQDTGWPQHFGDGTRLSIL.

This clonotype was seen only a few times. This chain joins TRBV30 and TRBJ2-7, with 10 bases aligning to TRBD1. Germline CDR1 reads GTSNPN; CDR2 reads SVGIG (reference sequence). J lost 5 bases, V lost 5 bases, and 6 bases had no gene match. The CDR3 totals 13 residues. CDR3 residues: CAWDPGQGNEQYF. CDR3 bases: TGTGCCTGGGATCCGGGACAGGGGAACGAGCAGTACTTC.